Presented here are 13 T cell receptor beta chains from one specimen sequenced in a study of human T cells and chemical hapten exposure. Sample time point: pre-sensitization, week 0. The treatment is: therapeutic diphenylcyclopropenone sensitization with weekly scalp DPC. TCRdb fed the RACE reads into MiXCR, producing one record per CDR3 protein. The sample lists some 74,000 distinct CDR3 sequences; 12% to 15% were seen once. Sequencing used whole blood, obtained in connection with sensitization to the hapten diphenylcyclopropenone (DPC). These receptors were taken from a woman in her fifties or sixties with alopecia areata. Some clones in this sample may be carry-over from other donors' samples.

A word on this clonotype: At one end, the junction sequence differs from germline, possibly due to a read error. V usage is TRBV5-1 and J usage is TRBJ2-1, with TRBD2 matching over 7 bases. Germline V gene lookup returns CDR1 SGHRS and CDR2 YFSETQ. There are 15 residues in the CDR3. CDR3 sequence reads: CASSTQGRDYKEQFF. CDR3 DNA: TGCGCCAGCAGCACGCAGGGAAGGGACTACAAAGAGCAGTTCTTC.

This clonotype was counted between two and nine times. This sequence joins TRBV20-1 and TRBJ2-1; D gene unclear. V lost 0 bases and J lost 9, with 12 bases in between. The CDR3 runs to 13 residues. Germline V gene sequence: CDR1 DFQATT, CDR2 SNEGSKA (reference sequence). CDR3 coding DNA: TGCAGTGCTAGAGATCTGGAGTCTTTTGAGCAGTTCTTC. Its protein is CSARDLESFEQFF.

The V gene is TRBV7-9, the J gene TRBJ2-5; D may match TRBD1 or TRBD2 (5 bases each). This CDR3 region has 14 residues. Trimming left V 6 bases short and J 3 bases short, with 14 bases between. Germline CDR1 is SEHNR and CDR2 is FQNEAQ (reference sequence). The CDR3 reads CASRPTWGKETQYF. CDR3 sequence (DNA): TGTGCCAGCAGACCCACCTGGGGGAAAGAGACCCAGTACTTC.

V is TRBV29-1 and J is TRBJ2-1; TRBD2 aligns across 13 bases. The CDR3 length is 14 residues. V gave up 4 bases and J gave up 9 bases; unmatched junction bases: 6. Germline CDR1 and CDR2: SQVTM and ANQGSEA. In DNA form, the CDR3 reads TGCAGCGTTGTAGGACTAGCGGGAGTTACTGAGCAGTTCTTC. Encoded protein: CSVVGLAGVTEQFF.

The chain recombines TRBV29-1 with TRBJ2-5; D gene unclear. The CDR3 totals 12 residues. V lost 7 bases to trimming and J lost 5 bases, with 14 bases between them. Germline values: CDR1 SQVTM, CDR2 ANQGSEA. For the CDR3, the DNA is TGCAGCGCGACTGCGTCGTCGGAGACCCAGTACTTC. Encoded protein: CSATASSETQYF. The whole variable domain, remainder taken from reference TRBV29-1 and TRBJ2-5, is SAVISQKPSRDICQRGTSLTIQCQVDSQVTMMFWYRQQPGQSLTLIATANQGSEATYESGFVIDKFPISRPNLTFSTLTVSNMSPEDSSIYLCSATASSETQYFGPGTRLLVL.

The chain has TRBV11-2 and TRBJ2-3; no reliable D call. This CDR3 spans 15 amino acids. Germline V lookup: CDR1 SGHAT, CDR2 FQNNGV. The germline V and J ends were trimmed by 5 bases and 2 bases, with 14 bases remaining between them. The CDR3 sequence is CASSPRAQATDTQYF. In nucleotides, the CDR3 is TGTGCCAGCAGCCCCCGGGCCCAGGCCACAGATACGCAGTATTTT.

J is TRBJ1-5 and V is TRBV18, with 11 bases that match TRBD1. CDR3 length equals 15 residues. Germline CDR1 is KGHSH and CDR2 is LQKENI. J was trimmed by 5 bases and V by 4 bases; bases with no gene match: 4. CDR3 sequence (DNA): TGTGCCAGCTCACTTGGACAGGGGGCTCATCAGCCCCAGCATTTT. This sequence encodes CASSLGQGAHQPQHF.

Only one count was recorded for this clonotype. CDR3 region: CASSPRVEGNEQFF. As DNA, the CDR3 is TGTGCCAGCTCACCAAGGGTTGAGGGGAATGAGCAGTTCTTC. The genes are TRBV18 and TRBJ2-1; D tentatively reads TRBD1 or TRBD2 (5 bases each). This CDR3 spans 14 amino acids. V lost 2 bases and J 7 bases, leaving 12 bases between the germline ends. The germline V gene has CDR1 KGHSH and CDR2 LQKENI.

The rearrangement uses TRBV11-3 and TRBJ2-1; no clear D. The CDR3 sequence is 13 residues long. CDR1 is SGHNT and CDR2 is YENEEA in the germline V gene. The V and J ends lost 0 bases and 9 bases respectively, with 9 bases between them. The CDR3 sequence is CASSLDRVAEQFF. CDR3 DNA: TGTGCCAGCAGCTTAGACCGGGTAGCTGAGCAGTTCTTC.

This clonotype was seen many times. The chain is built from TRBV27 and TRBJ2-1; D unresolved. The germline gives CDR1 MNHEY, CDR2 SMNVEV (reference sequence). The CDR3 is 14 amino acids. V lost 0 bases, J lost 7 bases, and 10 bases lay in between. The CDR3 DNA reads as TGTGCCAGCAGTTTATCGCTCGGAAGTAATGAGCAGTTCTTC. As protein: CASSLSLGSNEQFF.

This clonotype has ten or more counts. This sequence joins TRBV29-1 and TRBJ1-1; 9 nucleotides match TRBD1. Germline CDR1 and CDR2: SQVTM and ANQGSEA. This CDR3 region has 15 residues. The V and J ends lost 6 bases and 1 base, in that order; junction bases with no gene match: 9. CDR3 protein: CSVPGQGGTNTEAFF. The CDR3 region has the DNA TGCAGCGTACCGGGACAGGGTGGAACGAACACTGAAGCTTTCTTT. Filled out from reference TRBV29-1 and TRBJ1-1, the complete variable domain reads SAVISQKPSRDICQRGTSLTIQCQVDSQVTMMFWYRQQPGQSLTLIATANQGSEATYESGFVIDKFPISRPNLTFSTLTVSNMSPEDSSIYLCSVPGQGGTNTEAFFGQGTRLTVV.

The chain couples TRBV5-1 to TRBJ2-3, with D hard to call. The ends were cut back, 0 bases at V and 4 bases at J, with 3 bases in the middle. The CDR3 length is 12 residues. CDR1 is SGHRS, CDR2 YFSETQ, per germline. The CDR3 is CASSLEADTQYF. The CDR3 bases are TGCGCCAGCAGCTTGGAAGCAGATACGCAGTATTTT.

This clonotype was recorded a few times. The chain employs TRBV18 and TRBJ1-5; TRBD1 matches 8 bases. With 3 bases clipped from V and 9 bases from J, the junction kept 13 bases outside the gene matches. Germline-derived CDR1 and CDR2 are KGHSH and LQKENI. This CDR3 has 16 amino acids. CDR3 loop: CASSPTGQGGQSPQHF. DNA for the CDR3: TGTGCCAGCTCACCCACCGGACAGGGAGGCCAATCGCCCCAGCATTTT.